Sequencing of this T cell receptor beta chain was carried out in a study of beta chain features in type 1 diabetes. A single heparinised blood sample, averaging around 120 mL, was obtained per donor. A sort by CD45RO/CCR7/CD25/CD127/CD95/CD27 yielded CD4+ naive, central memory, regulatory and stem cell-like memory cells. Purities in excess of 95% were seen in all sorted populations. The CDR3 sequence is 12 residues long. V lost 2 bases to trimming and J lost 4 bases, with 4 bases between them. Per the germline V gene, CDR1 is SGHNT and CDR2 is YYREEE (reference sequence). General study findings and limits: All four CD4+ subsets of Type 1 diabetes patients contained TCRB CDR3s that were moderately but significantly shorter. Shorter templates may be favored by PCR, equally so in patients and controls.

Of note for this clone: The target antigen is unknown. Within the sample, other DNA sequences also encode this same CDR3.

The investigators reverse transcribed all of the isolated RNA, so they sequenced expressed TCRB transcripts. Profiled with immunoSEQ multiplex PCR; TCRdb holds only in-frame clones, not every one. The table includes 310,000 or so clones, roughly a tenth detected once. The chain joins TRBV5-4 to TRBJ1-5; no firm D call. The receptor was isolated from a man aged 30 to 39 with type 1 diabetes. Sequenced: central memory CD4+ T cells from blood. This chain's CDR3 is CASSFDNQPQHF. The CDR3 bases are TGTGCCAGCAGCTTTGATAATCAGCCCCAGCATTTT.